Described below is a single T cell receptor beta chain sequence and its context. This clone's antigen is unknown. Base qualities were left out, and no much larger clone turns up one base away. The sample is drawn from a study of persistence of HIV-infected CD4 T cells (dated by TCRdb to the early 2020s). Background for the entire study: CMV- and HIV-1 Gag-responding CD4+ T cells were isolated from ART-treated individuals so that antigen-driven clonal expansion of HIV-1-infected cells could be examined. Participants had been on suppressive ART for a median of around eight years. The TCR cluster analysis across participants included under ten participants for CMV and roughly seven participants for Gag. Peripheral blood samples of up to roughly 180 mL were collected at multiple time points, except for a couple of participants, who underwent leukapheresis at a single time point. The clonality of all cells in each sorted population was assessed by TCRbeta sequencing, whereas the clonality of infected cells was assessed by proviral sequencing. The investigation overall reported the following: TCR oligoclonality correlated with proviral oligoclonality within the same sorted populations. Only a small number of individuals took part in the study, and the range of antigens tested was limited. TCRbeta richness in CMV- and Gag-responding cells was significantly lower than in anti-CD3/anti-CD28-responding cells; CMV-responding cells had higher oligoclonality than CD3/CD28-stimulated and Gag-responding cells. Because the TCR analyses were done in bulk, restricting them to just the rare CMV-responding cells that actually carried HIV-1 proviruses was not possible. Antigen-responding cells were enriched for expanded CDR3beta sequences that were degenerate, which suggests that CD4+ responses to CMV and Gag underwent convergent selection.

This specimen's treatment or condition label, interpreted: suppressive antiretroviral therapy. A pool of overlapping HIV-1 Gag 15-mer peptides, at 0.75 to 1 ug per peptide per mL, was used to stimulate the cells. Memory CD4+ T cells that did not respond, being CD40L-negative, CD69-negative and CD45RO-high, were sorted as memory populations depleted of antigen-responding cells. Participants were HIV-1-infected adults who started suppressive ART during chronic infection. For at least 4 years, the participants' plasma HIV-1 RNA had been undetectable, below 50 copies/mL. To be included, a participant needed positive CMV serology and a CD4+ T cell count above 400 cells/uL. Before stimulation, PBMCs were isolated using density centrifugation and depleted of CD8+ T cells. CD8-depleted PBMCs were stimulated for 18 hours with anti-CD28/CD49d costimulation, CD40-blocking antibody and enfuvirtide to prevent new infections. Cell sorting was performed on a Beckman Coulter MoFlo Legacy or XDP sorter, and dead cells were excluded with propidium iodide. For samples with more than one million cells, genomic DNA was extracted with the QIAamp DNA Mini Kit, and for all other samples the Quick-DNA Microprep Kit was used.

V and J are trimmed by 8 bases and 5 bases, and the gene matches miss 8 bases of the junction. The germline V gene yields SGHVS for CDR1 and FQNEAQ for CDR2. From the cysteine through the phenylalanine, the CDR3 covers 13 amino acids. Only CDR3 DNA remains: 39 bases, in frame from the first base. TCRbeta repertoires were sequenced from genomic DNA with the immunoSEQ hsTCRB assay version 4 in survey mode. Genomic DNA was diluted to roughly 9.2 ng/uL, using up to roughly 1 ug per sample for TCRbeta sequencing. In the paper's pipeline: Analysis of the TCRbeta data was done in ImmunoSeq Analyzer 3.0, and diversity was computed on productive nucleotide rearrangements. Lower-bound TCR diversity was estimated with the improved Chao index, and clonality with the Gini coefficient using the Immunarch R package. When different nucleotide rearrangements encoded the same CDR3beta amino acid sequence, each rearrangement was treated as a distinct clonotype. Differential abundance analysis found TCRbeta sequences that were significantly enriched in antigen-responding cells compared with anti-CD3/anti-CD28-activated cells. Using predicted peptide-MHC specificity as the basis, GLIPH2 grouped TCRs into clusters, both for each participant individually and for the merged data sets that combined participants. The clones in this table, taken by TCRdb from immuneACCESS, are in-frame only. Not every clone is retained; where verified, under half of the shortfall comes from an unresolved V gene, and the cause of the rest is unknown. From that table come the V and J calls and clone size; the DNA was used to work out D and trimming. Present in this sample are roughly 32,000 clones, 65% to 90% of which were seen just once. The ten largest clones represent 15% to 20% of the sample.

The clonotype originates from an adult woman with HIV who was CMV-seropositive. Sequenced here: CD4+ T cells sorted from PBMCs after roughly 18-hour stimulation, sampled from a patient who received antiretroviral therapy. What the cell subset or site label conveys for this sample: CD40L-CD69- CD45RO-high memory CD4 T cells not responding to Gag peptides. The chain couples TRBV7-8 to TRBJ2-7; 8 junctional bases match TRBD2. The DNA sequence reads TGTGCCAGCGGCAGCGGGAGAGGGAACGAGCAGTACTTC. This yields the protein CASGSGRGNEQYF. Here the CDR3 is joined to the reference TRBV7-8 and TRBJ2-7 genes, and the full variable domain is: GAGVSQSPRYKVAKRGQDVALRCDPISGHVSLFWYQQALGQGPEFLTYFQNEAQLDKSGLPSDRFFAERPEGSVSTLKIQRTQQEDSAVYLCASGSGRGNEQYFGPGTRLTVT.